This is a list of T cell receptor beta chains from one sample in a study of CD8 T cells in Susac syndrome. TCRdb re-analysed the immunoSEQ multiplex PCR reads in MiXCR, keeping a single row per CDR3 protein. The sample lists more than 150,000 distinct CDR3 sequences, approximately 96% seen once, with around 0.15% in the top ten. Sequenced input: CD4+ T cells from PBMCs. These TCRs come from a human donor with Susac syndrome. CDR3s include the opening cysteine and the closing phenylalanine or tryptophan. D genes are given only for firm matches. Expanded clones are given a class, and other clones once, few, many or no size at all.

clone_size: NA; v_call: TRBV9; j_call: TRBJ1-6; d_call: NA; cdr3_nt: TGTGCCAGCGGTCGAAATCAGGGTGCGGATTCACCCCTCCACTTT; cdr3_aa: CASGRNQGADSPLHF
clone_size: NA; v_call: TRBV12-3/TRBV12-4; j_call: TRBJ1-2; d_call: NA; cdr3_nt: TGTGCCAGCAGCGCCGGACAGTCCGTGGGCTACACCTTC; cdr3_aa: CASSAGQSVGYTF
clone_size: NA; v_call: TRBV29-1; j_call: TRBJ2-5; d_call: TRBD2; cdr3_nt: TGCAGCGTTGTCTACGCGGGGGGCGTCCAAGAGACCCAGTACTTC; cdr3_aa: CSVVYAGGVQETQYF
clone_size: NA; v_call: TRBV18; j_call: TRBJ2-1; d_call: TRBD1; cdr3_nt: TGTGCCAGCTCACTCAGACCCGGGACAGGGGGGAATGAGCAGTTCTTC; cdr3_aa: CASSLRPGTGGNEQFF
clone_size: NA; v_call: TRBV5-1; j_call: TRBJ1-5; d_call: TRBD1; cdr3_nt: TGCGCCAGCAGCTACGGGACAGAGGCAAATCAGCCCCAGCATTTT; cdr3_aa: CASSYGTEANQPQHF
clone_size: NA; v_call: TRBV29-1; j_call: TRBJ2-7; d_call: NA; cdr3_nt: TGCAGCGCCGCACAGGGAAAGAACGAGCAGTACTTC; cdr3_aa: CSAAQGKNEQYF
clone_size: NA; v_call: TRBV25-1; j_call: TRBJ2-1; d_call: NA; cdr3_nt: TGTGCCAGCAGTGAAGCTGGTCGTAAGGATGAGCAGTTCTTC; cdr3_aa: CASSEAGRKDEQFF
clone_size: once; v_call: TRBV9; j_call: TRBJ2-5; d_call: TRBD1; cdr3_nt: TGTGCCAGCAGCGTAGGGGACAGGAGAAGCCTGGAGACCCAGTACTTC; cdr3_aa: CASSVGDRRSLETQYF
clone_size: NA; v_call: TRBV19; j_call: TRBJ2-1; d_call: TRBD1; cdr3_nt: TGTGCCAGTAGTATGGGTCAGGGGGCGCAGGATGAGCAGTTCTTC; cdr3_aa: CASSMGQGAQDEQFF
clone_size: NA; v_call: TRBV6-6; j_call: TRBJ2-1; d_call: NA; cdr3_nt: TGTGCCAGCAAACCTGCCCTCATTGAGCAGTTCTTC; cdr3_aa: CASKPALIEQFF
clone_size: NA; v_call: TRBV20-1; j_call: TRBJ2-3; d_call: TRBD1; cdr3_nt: TGCAGTGCTAGAGCCCCCGTGACAGGGGCCAGGGGAGATACGCAGTATTTT; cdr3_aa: CSARAPVTGARGDTQYF
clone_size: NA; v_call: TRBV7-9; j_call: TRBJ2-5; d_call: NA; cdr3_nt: TGTGCCAGCAGCTACCTGGCGAACAGACAAGAGACCCAGTACTTC; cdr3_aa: CASSYLANRQETQYF
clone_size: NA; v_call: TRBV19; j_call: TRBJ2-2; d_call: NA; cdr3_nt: TGTGCCAGTAGTACCGGGTACACCGGGGAGCTGTTTTTT; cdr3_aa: CASSTGYTGELFF
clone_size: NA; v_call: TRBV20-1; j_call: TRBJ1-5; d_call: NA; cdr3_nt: TGCAGTGCTAGAGCAGGTCAGCCCCAGCATTTT; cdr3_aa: CSARAGQPQHF
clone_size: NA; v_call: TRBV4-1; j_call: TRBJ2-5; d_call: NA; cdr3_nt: TGCGCCAGCAGCCCCCGGGGGGCCCAAGAGACCCAGTACTTC; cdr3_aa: CASSPRGAQETQYF
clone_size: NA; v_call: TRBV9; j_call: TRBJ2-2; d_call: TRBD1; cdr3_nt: TGTGCCAGCAGCACCCGACAGGGCCCCGGGGAGCTGTTTTTT; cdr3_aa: CASSTRQGPGELFF
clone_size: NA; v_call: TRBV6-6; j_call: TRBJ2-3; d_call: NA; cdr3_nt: TGTGCCAGCAACTACAGGGTTCCAGATACGCAGTATTTT; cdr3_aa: CASNYRVPDTQYF
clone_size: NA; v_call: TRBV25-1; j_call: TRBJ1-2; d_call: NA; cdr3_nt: TGTGCCAGCAGTGCCCTTTATGGCTACACCTTC; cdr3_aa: CASSALYGYTF
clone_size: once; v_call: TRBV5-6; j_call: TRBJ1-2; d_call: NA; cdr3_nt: TGTGCCAGCAGCTTGGGGGACCCCCGGGTTGGGAACTATGGCTACACCTTC; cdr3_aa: CASSLGDPRVGNYGYTF
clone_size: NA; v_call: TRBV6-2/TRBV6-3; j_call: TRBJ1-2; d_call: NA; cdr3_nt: TGTGCCAGCACTAATAGCGCTGGGGGCCTTAGTGCCTATGGCTACACCTTC; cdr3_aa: CASTNSAGGLSAYGYTF
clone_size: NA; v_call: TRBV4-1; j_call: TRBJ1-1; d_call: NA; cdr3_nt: TGCGCCAGCAGCCATCCGGGACGGCCTGAAGCTTTCTTT; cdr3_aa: CASSHPGRPEAFF
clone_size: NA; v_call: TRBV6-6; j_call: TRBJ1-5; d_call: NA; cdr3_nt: TGTGCCAGCAGTTATGCGCGGGCGGAGAGGCCCCAGCATTTT; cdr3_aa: CASSYARAERPQHF
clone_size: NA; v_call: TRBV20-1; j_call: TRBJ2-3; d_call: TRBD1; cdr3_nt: TGCAGTTTTCAAACAGGGGCGGGCACAGATACGCAGTATTTT; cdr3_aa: CSFQTGAGTDTQYF
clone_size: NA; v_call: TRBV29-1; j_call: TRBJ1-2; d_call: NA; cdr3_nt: TGCAGCGTTGAATCGCGGGGGGGATCATATGGCTACACCTTC; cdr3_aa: CSVESRGGSYGYTF